This T cell receptor (beta chain) was observed in a study of low-dose radiotherapy and immunotherapy resistance in tumors. The time point here: before trial treatment. cDNA synthesis used a TRAV/TRBV-specific primer set for both chains. TCRs were put through roughly 20 PCR cycles of amplification with Phusion. A constant-region primer and the V-primer adapter served as the primer pair. Using its own MiXCR run on the reads, TCRdb lists one record per CDR3 protein. The sample holds more than 85,000 distinct CDR3 sequences; more than 8.5% are singletons and the top ten take more than 0.85%. This clonotype was recorded at least ten times. The CDR3 runs 15 residues. Germline loops: CDR1 MNHEY, CDR2 SVGAGI. Trimming pared 2 bases from V and 4 bases from J, leaving 13 bases between.

This TCR derives from a male donor with prostate cancer. This chain connects TRBV6-5 to TRBJ2-3; D is possibly TRBD1 (6 bases). This specimen consisted of PBMCs, obtained before treatment. The CDR3 region is CASSYGQGWADTQYF. The DNA for the CDR3 is TGTGCCAGCAGTTACGGCCAGGGGTGGGCAGATACGCAGTATTTT.